Sequencing of this T cell receptor (beta chain) was carried out in a study of cytomegalovirus exposure and HLA in healthy donors. Trimming pared 7 bases from V and 4 bases from J, leaving 14 bases between. The CDR3 covers 14 residues. Germline V gives CDR1 MDHEN, CDR2 SYDVKM. With 60 Vbeta and 13 Jbeta primers, the PCR was carried out. Using immunoSEQ multiplex PCR, the repertoire was profiled, and TCRdb retains in-frame clones only, with some absent. The sample includes under 130,000 clones, around 73% of them seen just once. V is TRBV28 and J is TRBJ1-5; possibly TRBD1 for D (5 bases). Sequencing input: PBMCs. The sequence was collected from a man under 40 in good health and CMV-seronegative. The CDR3 region is CASTRRGSNQPQHF. In nucleotides, the CDR3 is TGTGCCAGCACCCGGAGGGGCTCTAATCAGCCCCAGCATTTT. Drawing the rest from reference TRBV28 and TRBJ1-5, the complete variable domain is DVKVTQSSRYLVKRTGEKVFLECVQDMDHENMFWYRQDPGLGLRLIYFSYDVKMKEKGDIPEGYSVSREKKERFSLILESASTNQTSMYLCASTRRGSNQPQHFGDGTRLSIL.